Following are 21 T cell receptor beta chains from one sample sequenced in a study of cytomegalovirus exposure and HLA in healthy donors (dated by TCRdb to between 2016 and 2019). The library was built by means of the immunoSEQ multiplex PCR assay. A mixture of 60 forward primers for TCR Vbeta segments and 13 reverse primers for TCR Jbeta segments was used in the multiplex PCR. The table was pulled from immuneACCESS by TCRdb, which kept in-frame rearrangements only. Such tables lose some clones; where checked, under half of the loss comes from unresolved V genes, and the rest has no known cause. In all, the sample holds about 140,000 clones, and roughly 79% of those were seen once. 1.4% of the sample comes from the top ten. Sequencing used PBMCs. All receptors come from a man aged 25 to 40 in good health and CMV-seropositive.

V gene TRBV19 combines with J gene TRBJ1-6, with 8 bases that match TRBD1. The V gene end was trimmed by 6 bases and the J gene end by 3 bases; junction bases not matched to a gene: 4. CDR3 size: 15 residues. The V gene's germline CDR1 is LNHDA and CDR2 SQIVND (reference sequence). This CDR3 reads CASRTGALYNSPLHF. CDR3 DNA sequence: TGTGCCAGTAGGACAGGGGCGCTCTATAATTCACCCCTCCACTTT.

J is TRBJ1-1 and V is TRBV9; a possible D gene is TRBD1 (5 bases). The germline V and J ends were trimmed by 2 bases and 6 bases, with 11 bases remaining between them. The V gene's germline CDR1 is SGDLS and CDR2 YYNGEE. The CDR3 has 13 residues. CDR3 coding DNA: TGTGCCAGCAGCGTTGGGACTAGAGCTGAAGCTTTCTTT. Amino acid sequence: CASSVGTRAEAFF.

This clone was seen once. The chain carries TRBV27 and TRBJ2-7; 7 positions match TRBD1. CDR3 length: 15 residues. Germline CDR1 reads MNHEY; CDR2 reads SMNVEV (reference sequence). Trimming at V came to 3 bases and at J to 5 bases, leaving 10 bases not matched to a gene. For the CDR3, the DNA is TGTGCCAGCAGTTTCCAGACGGGACAGTACCACGAGCAGTACTTC. Translated: CASSFQTGQYHEQYF.

The chain is built from TRBV6-5 and TRBJ2-7; 10 positions agree with TRBD1. Germline loops: CDR1 MNHEY, CDR2 SVGAGI. The CDR3 totals 15 residues. Unmatched junction bases numbered 9, after V lost 4 bases and J lost 6 bases. CDR3: CASSFTGTGATEQYF. CDR3 DNA sequence: TGTGCCAGCAGTTTCACCGGGACAGGGGCCACCGAGCAGTACTTC.

The genes are TRBV27 and TRBJ2-1; a weak D match, TRBD1 (7 bases). Trimming removed 3 bases at V and 8 bases at J, with 14 bases between. Per germline, CDR1 MNHEY and CDR2 SMNVEV (reference sequence). The CDR3 contains 14 residues. CDR3: CASSFAGQSYEQFF. CDR3 nucleotide sequence: TGTGCCAGCAGTTTCGCGGGACAGTCGTATGAGCAGTTCTTC.

The chain links TRBV5-1 to TRBJ1-6; 8 positions match TRBD1. CDR3 size: 14 residues. Germline lookup yields CDR1 SGHRS and CDR2 YFSETQ. V shed 4 bases, J shed 7 bases, and the junction held 4 bases outside the gene matches. In DNA form, the CDR3 reads TGCGCCAGCAGCCGGGACAGGTCAAATTCACCCCTCCACTTT. Its translation: CASSRDRSNSPLHF.

This sequence joins TRBV6-1 and TRBJ2-4; no clear D. The CDR3 runs 18 residues. CDR1 is MNHNS, CDR2 SASEGT, per germline. Between the trimmed V and J ends, which lost 0 bases and 0 bases, there was a span of 15 bases. CDR3: CASSEALLSLLAKNIQYF. The CDR3 DNA reads TGTGCCAGCAGTGAAGCGCTTCTGAGTCTTCTAGCCAAAAACATTCAGTACTTC.

The chain links TRBV5-1 to TRBJ2-3, with TRBD2 matching 13 bases. V dropped 4 bases and J dropped 5; count of bases not matched to a gene: 10. This CDR3 has 17 residues. CDR1 is SGHRS and CDR2 is YFSETQ in the germline V gene. The CDR3 bases are TGCGCCAGCAGCACTCAAGGACTAGCGGGAGAGGGAGATACGCAGTATTTT. It encodes CASSTQGLAGEGDTQYF.

The CDR3 DNA reads TGTGCCAGCAGTTTAATAGGGGACAGGTTAAGGGGCTACACCTTC. This codes for CASSLIGDRLRGYTF. The chain joins TRBV28 to TRBJ1-2; the match to TRBD1 covers 8 bases. The ends lost 2 bases at V and 8 bases at J; junction bases unmatched: 10. The CDR3 runs to 15 residues. From germline, CDR1 is MDHEN and CDR2 SYDVKM.

The chain links TRBV19 to TRBJ2-2, with a possible D match to TRBD2 (6 bases). Looked up from germline, CDR1 is LNHDA and CDR2 is SQIVND (reference sequence). V was trimmed by 9 bases and J by 4 bases, leaving 18 bases between them. This CDR3 has 15 amino acids. The chain's CDR3 is CASGKGQGGTGELFF. The CDR3 DNA reads TGTGCCAGCGGAAAGGGGCAGGGAGGCACCGGGGAGCTGTTTTTT.

The chain recombines TRBV7-6 with TRBJ2-2; perhaps TRBD2 as D (6 bases). V was cut by 2 bases and J by 4 bases, with 14 bases left in between. CDR1 is SGHVS and CDR2 is FNYEAQ in the germline V gene. The CDR3 length is 16 residues. The CDR3 spells CASSLRGGLGTGELFF. The CDR3 DNA follows: TGTGCCAGCAGCTTAAGGGGAGGCCTAGGCACCGGGGAGCTGTTTTTT. The complete variable domain, with remaining parts taken from reference TRBV7-6 and TRBJ2-2, reads GAGVSQSPRYKVTKRGQDVALRCDPISGHVSLYWYRQALGQGPEFLTYFNYEAQQDKSGLPNDRFSAERPEGSISTLTIQRTEQRDSAMYRCASSLRGGLGTGELFFGEGSRLTVL.

V is TRBV11-2 and J is TRBJ2-3, with 8 bases fitting TRBD1. Germline V gene data show CDR1 as SGHAT and CDR2 as FQNNGV. The CDR3 spans 17 residues. Trimming cost V 0 bases and J 3 bases; bases outside gene matches: 8. CDR3 in DNA: TGTGCCAGCAGCTTAGACCAGGGGGCGGGGAGGACAGATACGCAGTATTTT. Protein: CASSLDQGAGRTDTQYF.

In this sample, this clone turned up a few times. The CDR3 reads CASSLGAGGSANYGYTF. CDR3 sequence (DNA): TGCGCCAGCAGCTTGGGCGCAGGGGGATCGGCTAACTATGGCTACACCTTC. The V call is TRBV5-1, the J call TRBJ1-2; 7 bases line up with TRBD1. V lost 0 bases and J lost 0; bases outside the gene matches: 8. The CDR3 extends over 17 amino acids. Germline V gene sequence: CDR1 SGHRS, CDR2 YFSETQ.

The V call is TRBV5-1, the J call TRBJ1-4; 8 bases fit TRBD1. The V gene's germline CDR1 is SGHRS and CDR2 YFSETQ. The CDR3 covers 14 residues. J lost 7 bases, V lost 3 bases, and 5 bases had no gene match. As DNA, the CDR3 is TGCGCCAGCAGCTCAGGGGGCTGGAGTGAAAAACTGTTTTTT. Residues: CASSSGGWSEKLFF.

This clone was picked up one time. The V call is TRBV19, the J call TRBJ1-2; TRBD1 agrees at 7 bases. The J segment lost 7 bases and the V segment lost 2 bases, leaving 10 bases of the junction unmatched. The CDR3 runs 15 residues. Germline CDR1 reads LNHDA; CDR2 reads SQIVND (reference sequence). Written as DNA, the CDR3 is TGTGCCAGTAGTATACGGGACAGTCGGAGAGGTGGCTACACCTTC. Its translation: CASSIRDSRRGGYTF.

This clone has a handful of counts. This chain connects TRBV6-5 to TRBJ1-3, with 8 bases identical to TRBD1. The CDR3 has 14 residues. J gave up 7 bases and V 8 bases, and 10 bases lay outside the gene matches. Germline loops: CDR1 MNHEY, CDR2 SVGAGI. The CDR3 sequence is CASSGAGGRNTIYF. In nucleotides, the CDR3 is TGTGCCAGCTCGGGGGCAGGGGGCAGGAACACCATATATTTT.

The V call is TRBV19, the J call TRBJ2-7; TRBD2 might be the D (6 bases). The CDR3 is 13 amino acids. The V end lost 5 bases, the J end lost 3 bases, and 11 bases lay between the germline ends. Germline CDR1 and CDR2: LNHDA and SQIVND (reference sequence). For the CDR3, the DNA is TGTGCCAGTAGTTATGCGGGGCGCTACGAGCAGTACTTC. Its protein is CASSYAGRYEQYF. The entire variable domain, with the rest obtained from reference TRBV19 and TRBJ2-7, is as follows: DGGITQSPKYLFRKEGQNVTLSCEQNLNHDAMYWYRQDPGQGLRLIYYSQIVNDFQKGDIAEGYSVSREKKESFPLTVTSAQKNPTAFYLCASSYAGRYEQYFGPGTRLTVT.

CDR3 bases: TGCGCCAGCAGGGCAGGGGTGAACACTGAAGCTTTCTTT. It specifies CASRAGVNTEAFF. The gene calls are TRBV5-1 and TRBJ1-1, with D possibly TRBD1 on 6 matching bases. CDR1 and CDR2 from the germline V gene are SGHRS and YFSETQ. The CDR3 runs to 13 residues. V lost 5 bases and J lost 0, with 8 bases in between.

The chain links TRBV2 to TRBJ2-7, with D possibly being TRBD1 (7 bases). The CDR3 is 17 amino acids. Germline CDR1 SNHLY, CDR2 FYNNEI. The V end lost 3 bases, the J end lost 6 bases, and 24 bases lay between the germline ends. CDR3 protein: CASSDRREKGASTEQYF. The CDR3 DNA follows: TGTGCCAGCAGTGACCGCCGGGAGAAGGGGGCAAGTACCGAGCAGTACTTC.

The table lists this clone with a count of one. The chain recombines TRBV23-1 with TRBJ2-7, with 7 bases fitting TRBD1. TRBV23-1 is given ORF status, its function remaining uncertain. V was clipped by 0 bases and J by 5 bases; unmatched bases: 10. This CDR3 is 16 amino acids long. The CDR3 reads CASSQSWQGVYNEQYF. CDR3 nucleotides: TGCGCCAGCAGTCAATCGTGGCAGGGGGTTTATAACGAGCAGTACTTC.

The chain is built from TRBV5-4 and TRBJ2-7; TRBD2 is a possible D gene (6 bases). CDR1 and CDR2 from the germline V gene are SGHNT and YYREEE (reference sequence). There are 15 residues in the CDR3. Trimming stripped 2 bases from V and 7 bases from J, with 19 bases between. CDR3 in DNA: TGTGCCAGCAGCTTTTCCGGGACTCCGGGTTTTGAGCAGTACTTC. This gives the protein CASSFSGTPGFEQYF.